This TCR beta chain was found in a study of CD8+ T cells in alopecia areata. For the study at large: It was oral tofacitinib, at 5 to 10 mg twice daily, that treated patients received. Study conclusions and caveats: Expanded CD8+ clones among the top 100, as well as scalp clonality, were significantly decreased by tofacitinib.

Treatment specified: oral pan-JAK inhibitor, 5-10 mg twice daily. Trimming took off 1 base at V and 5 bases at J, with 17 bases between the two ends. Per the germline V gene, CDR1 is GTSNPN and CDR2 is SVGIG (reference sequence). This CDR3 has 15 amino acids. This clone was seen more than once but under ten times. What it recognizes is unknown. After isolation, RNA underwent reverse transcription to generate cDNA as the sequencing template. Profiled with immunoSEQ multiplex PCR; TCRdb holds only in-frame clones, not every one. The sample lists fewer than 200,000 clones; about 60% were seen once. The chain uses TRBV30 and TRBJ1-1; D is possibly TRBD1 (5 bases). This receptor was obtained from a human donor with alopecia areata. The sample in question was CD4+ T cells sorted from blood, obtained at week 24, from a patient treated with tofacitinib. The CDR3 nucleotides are TGTGCCTGGAGTGAGGGGCAGGCCCGATTAACTGAAGCTTTCTTT. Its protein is CAWSEGQARLTEAFF.